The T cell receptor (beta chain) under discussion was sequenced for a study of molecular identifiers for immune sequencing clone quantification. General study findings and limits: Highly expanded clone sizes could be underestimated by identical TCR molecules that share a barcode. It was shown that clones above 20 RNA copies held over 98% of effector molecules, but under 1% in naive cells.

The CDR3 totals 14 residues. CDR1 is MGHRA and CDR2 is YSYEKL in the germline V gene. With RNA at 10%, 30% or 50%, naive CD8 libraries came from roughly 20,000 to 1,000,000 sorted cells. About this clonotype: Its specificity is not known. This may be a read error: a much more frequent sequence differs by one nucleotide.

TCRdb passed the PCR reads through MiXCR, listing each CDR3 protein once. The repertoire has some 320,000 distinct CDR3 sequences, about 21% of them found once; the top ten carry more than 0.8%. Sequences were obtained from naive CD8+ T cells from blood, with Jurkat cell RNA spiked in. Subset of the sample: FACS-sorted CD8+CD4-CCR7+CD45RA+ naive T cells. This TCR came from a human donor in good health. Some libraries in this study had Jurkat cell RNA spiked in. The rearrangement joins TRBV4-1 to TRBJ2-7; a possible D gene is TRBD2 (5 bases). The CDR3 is CAGSHLMSTGEQYF. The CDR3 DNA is TGCGCCGGCAGCCACCTTATGAGCACGGGGGAGCAGTACTTC.